The 30 T cell receptor beta chains below were found in one sample sequenced in a study of CD8+ T cells in alopecia areata. Documented treatment: oral pan-JAK inhibitor, 5-10 mg twice daily. cDNA serving as the sequencing template came from extracted, reverse transcribed RNA. Some clones are missing from TCRdb's copy, which holds only in-frame ones; the method was immunoSEQ multiplex PCR. The sample carries over 150,000 clones, around 56% recorded once. This specimen consisted of CD4+ T cells sorted from blood, obtained at week 4, from a patient treated with tofacitinib. The receptors stem from a human donor with alopecia areata.

The chain combines TRBV5-1 with TRBJ2-2; a possible D gene is TRBD2 (5 bases). Per the germline V gene, CDR1 is SGHRS and CDR2 is YFSETQ. The V end lost 6 bases, the J end lost 3 bases, and 9 bases lay between the germline ends. This CDR3 contains 13 residues. Written as DNA, the CDR3 is TGCGCCAGCACCGGGGTCGACACCGGGGAGCTGTTTTTT. Its translation is CASTGVDTGELFF.

The table lists this clone with a few counts. V is TRBV29-1 and J is TRBJ2-7, with D unclear. The CDR3 totals 10 residues. V shed 5 bases and J shed 4 bases, with 6 bases lying between them. Germline V gene lookup returns CDR1 SQVTM and CDR2 ANQGSEA. As DNA, the CDR3 is TGCAGCGTTATACAGTACGAGCAGTACTTC. Translating it yields CSVIQYEQYF.

V usage is TRBV5-4 and J usage is TRBJ1-2, with 9 bases matching TRBD1. CDR3 length: 15 amino acids. The germline V gene has CDR1 SGHNT and CDR2 YYREEE (reference sequence). J gave up 8 bases and V 4 bases, and 12 bases lay outside the gene matches. The CDR3 here is CASSGEGQGYKGYTF. The CDR3 DNA sequence: TGTGCCAGCAGCGGGGAAGGACAGGGGTATAAGGGCTACACCTTC.

The DNA of the CDR3 is TGTGCCAGCAGCTTCCTAGCGGGGGGCAAGGAGTACTTC. It codes for CASSFLAGGKEYF. This chain links TRBV11-2 with TRBJ2-7; 11 bases match TRBD2. This CDR3 is built from 13 residues. Germline V lookup: CDR1 SGHAT, CDR2 FQNNGV. Trimming took 3 bases from V and 11 from J; bases not matched to a gene: 6.

The rearrangement uses TRBV4-1 and TRBJ2-7, with unresolved D. Per germline, CDR1 MGHRA and CDR2 YSYEKL. Trimming pared 0 bases from V and 2 bases from J, leaving 5 bases between. This CDR3 has 13 amino acids. The DNA for the CDR3 is TGCGCCAGCAGCCAAGATCCGACCTACGAGCAGTACTTC. Its translation is CASSQDPTYEQYF.

CDR3 region: CASGYRPTGELFF. The CDR3, as DNA: TGTGCCAGCGGCTACAGGCCCACCGGGGAGCTGTTTTTT. The chain carries TRBV5-6 and TRBJ2-2; D is perhaps TRBD1 (5 bases). CDR1 is SGHDT and CDR2 is YYEEEE in the germline V gene. The CDR3 extends over 13 amino acids. Trimming left V 7 bases short and J 4 bases short, with 11 bases between.

Of note for this clone: This CDR3 is also generated by other DNA sequences in the sample. V is TRBV29-1 and J is TRBJ1-2, with D possibly matching TRBD1 (5 bases). The CDR3 contains 10 residues. V lost 3 bases, J lost 6 bases, and 5 bases lay in between. Germline assignment: CDR1 SQVTM and CDR2 ANQGSEA. DNA of the CDR3: TGCAGCGTTGACAGGGATGGCTACACCTTC. Translating gives CSVDRDGYTF. Based on the CDR3 plus reference TRBV29-1 and TRBJ1-2, the full variable domain is SAVISQKPSRDICQRGTSLTIQCQVDSQVTMMFWYRQQPGQSLTLIATANQGSEATYESGFVIDKFPISRPNLTFSTLTVSNMSPEDSSIYLCSVDRDGYTFGSGTRLTVV.

V and J are TRBV29-1 and TRBJ1-4; D possibly corresponds to TRBD1 (6 bases). This CDR3 region has 13 residues. V was cut by 6 bases and J by 7 bases, with 15 bases left in between. Germline CDR1 reads SQVTM; CDR2 reads ANQGSEA. For the CDR3, the DNA is TGCAGCGTCAGGGGCAGGGTTACTGAAAAACTGTTTTTT. As protein: CSVRGRVTEKLFF.

Only a few counts were recorded for this clone. V gene TRBV29-1 combines with J gene TRBJ2-7, with D maybe TRBD1 (5 bases). The CDR3 consists of 14 residues. Germline CDR1 reads SQVTM; CDR2 reads ANQGSEA. V was trimmed by 2 bases and J by 4 bases, leaving 15 bases between them. The CDR3 loop reads CSVEPMGRRYEQYF. The CDR3 region has the DNA TGCAGCGTTGAACCTATGGGGCGTAGGTACGAGCAGTACTTC.

The rearrangement uses TRBV6-6 and TRBJ1-6; no reliable D call. Germline lookup yields CDR1 MNHNY and CDR2 SVGAGI (reference sequence). This CDR3 contains 14 residues. V was trimmed by 7 bases and J by 4 bases, leaving 11 bases between them. Written as DNA, the CDR3 is TGTGCCAGCACCACCGGGAATTATAATTCACCCCTCCACTTT. This translates into CASTTGNYNSPLHF.

This clone appeared a few times. This chain links TRBV30 with TRBJ1-6; TRBD1 matches at 7 bases. CDR1 and CDR2 from the germline V gene are GTSNPN and SVGIG (reference sequence). CDR3 length equals 15 residues. Trimming removed 3 bases from V and 0 bases from J; junction bases left unmatched: 2. CDR3 DNA sequence: TGTGCCTGGAGCGAGGGGGCCTCCTATAATTCACCCCTCCACTTT. Translating it yields CAWSEGASYNSPLHF.

This clone was recorded a few times. The chain recombines TRBV29-1 with TRBJ2-3; 11 bases are a match to TRBD1. CDR1 SQVTM and CDR2 ANQGSEA come from the germline V gene. Trimming at V came to 6 bases and at J to 2 bases, leaving 4 bases not matched to a gene. CDR3 length: 14 amino acids. DNA for the CDR3: TGCAGCGTCGGACAGGGGGCGTTCACAGATACGCAGTATTTT. It is translated as CSVGQGAFTDTQYF.

This clone was recorded once. This chain uses TRBV2 with TRBJ1-1; D is unclear. Trimming removed 5 bases from V and 0 bases from J, with 7 bases in between. The CDR3 has 13 residues. The V gene's germline CDR1 is SNHLY and CDR2 FYNNEI. The CDR3 sequence is CASSPAMNTEAFF. The CDR3 DNA is TGTGCCAGCAGTCCGGCCATGAACACTGAAGCTTTCTTT.

The chain uses TRBV5-6 and TRBJ2-1, with D possibly matching TRBD2 (6 bases). V dropped 2 bases and J dropped 7 bases, with 10 bases sitting between them. There are 13 residues in the CDR3. Germline lookup yields CDR1 SGHDT and CDR2 YYEEEE. The CDR3 spells CASSFWGRNEQFF. The DNA for the CDR3 is TGTGCCAGCAGCTTCTGGGGGAGGAATGAGCAGTTCTTC. The variable domain in full, with the rest retrieved from reference TRBV5-6 and TRBJ2-1, is DAGVTQSPTHLIKTRGQQVTLRCSPKSGHDTVSWYQQALGQGPQFIFQYYEEEERQRGNFPDRFSGHQFPNYSSELNVNALLLGDSALYLCASSFWGRNEQFFGPGTRLTVL.

This clone was seen a few times. J is TRBJ2-2 and V is TRBV4-3; 11 positions agree with TRBD2. V lost 1 base and J lost 3; bases outside the gene matches: 7. Per germline, CDR1 LGHNA and CDR2 YSLEER. This CDR3 has 18 residues. The CDR3, as DNA: TGCGCCAGCAGCCAAGCGGTGTTTAGCGGGGGGGACACCGGGGAGCTGTTTTTT. It encodes CASSQAVFSGGDTGELFF.

The genes are TRBV9 and TRBJ2-1; D not resolved. The CDR3 runs to 15 residues. V lost 0 bases and J 7 bases, leaving 14 bases between the germline ends. The germline CDR1 and CDR2 sequences are SGDLS and YYNGEE. CDR3 nucleotide sequence: TGTGCCAGCAGCGTAGTCGGCGGCCCGAGAAATGAGCAGTTCTTC. Amino acids: CASSVVGGPRNEQFF.

This clone was found a few times. This rearrangement joins TRBV29-1 to TRBJ1-2; no clear D. V was pared by 1 base and J by 8 bases, with 8 bases between. CDR3 size: 11 residues. From germline, CDR1 is SQVTM and CDR2 ANQGSEA. CDR3: CSVEGIGGYTF. The DNA for the CDR3 is TGCAGCGTTGAAGGGATAGGAGGCTACACCTTC.

This chain connects TRBV25-1 to TRBJ2-7; the D gene could be TRBD1 or TRBD2 (6 bases each). V lost 2 bases and J lost 4, with 15 bases in between. Germline CDR1 and CDR2: MGHDK and SYGVNS. This CDR3 comprises 15 residues. CDR3 amino acids: CASSEGGTLQYEQYF. The CDR3 DNA reads as TGTGCCAGCAGTGAAGGAGGGACACTTCAATACGAGCAGTACTTC.

The rearrangement uses TRBV19 and TRBJ1-1; no reliable D call. Trimming shortened V by 6 bases and J by 1 base, and 12 bases separated the two germline ends. The CDR3 runs 14 residues. CDR1 is LNHDA, CDR2 SQIVND, per germline (reference sequence). The CDR3 DNA is TGTGCCAGTAGACCCAGTATAGCGAACACTGAAGCTTTCTTT. It yields the protein CASRPSIANTEAFF.

V and J are TRBV19 and TRBJ1-2, with a tentative D call TRBD1 (5 bases). This CDR3 region has 16 residues. Trimming stripped 4 bases from V and 2 bases from J, with 17 bases between. Germline CDR1 LNHDA, CDR2 SQIVND (reference sequence). For the CDR3, the DNA is TGTGCCAGTAGTAACAGGCGAGGGTCGCGGAACTATGGCTACACCTTC. Protein product: CASSNRRGSRNYGYTF.

The J gene is TRBJ1-5, the V gene TRBV4-3; 9 positions match TRBD1. CDR3 length: 15 residues. Germline CDR1 reads LGHNA; CDR2 reads YSLEER. After removal of 1 base from V and 6 bases from J, the junction contained 4 bases not matched to a gene. This CDR3 reads CASSQVQGAGQPQHF. The CDR3, as DNA: TGCGCCAGCAGCCAAGTACAGGGGGCAGGTCAGCCCCAGCATTTT.

The V gene is TRBV29-1, the J gene TRBJ2-3, with D tentatively TRBD2 (6 bases). V lost 4 bases and J 1 base, leaving 12 bases between the germline ends. CDR3 length equals 14 residues. Germline-derived CDR1 and CDR2 are SQVTM and ANQGSEA. Written as DNA, the CDR3 is TGCAGCGTTGTCCCCCAGCGGGGCACAGATACGCAGTATTTT. It is translated as CSVVPQRGTDTQYF.

The V call is TRBV2, the J call TRBJ2-1; 8 bases align to TRBD1. Germline V gene data show CDR1 as SNHLY and CDR2 as FYNNEI. The CDR3 consists of 15 residues. V was pared by 4 bases and J by 2 bases, with 4 bases of the junction left unmatched. The CDR3 loop is CASSVGQVPYNEQFF. The CDR3 region has the DNA TGTGCCAGCAGTGTGGGACAGGTCCCCTACAATGAGCAGTTCTTC.

This clone turned up a few times. The rearrangement links TRBV25-1 to TRBJ2-2; D perhaps matches TRBD2 (6 bases). Germline V gene sequence: CDR1 MGHDK, CDR2 SYGVNS. The CDR3 sequence is 14 residues long. Trimming stripped 4 bases from V and 6 bases from J, with 12 bases between. DNA of the CDR3: TGTGCCAGCAGTGGGCTAGCGCGGGCCGGGGAGCTGTTTTTT. It encodes CASSGLARAGELFF.

The chain joins TRBV30 to TRBJ2-7, with 11 bases matching TRBD2. V lost 8 bases and J lost 3; bases outside the gene matches: 9. The CDR3 sequence is 14 residues long. The germline V gene encodes CDR1 GTSNPN and CDR2 SVGIG (reference sequence). The CDR3 coding sequence is TGTGCCGGTAGCGGGGGGGCCTCTTACTACGAGCAGTACTTC. Protein sequence: CAGSGGASYYEQYF.

This chain links TRBV5-1 with TRBJ2-7, with D unclear. This CDR3 region has 12 residues. Germline V gene data show CDR1 as SGHRS and CDR2 as YFSETQ. V lost 1 base and J lost 0, with 2 bases in between. Here the CDR3 reads CASSLSSYEQYF. CDR3 nucleotides: TGCGCCAGCAGCTTGAGCTCCTACGAGCAGTACTTC.

This chain joins TRBV19 and TRBJ2-5, with unresolved D. Germline V gene lookup returns CDR1 LNHDA and CDR2 SQIVND (reference sequence). This CDR3 has 11 residues. Trimming removed 8 bases from V and 5 bases from J, with 9 bases in between. CDR3 DNA sequence: TGTGCCAGTGGAGTACCTGAGACCCAGTACTTC. The encoded protein is CASGVPETQYF.

The rearrangement uses TRBV29-1 and TRBJ1-1; D possibly corresponds to TRBD1 (6 bases). Germline V gives CDR1 SQVTM, CDR2 ANQGSEA. CDR3 length equals 13 residues. V was clipped by 3 bases and J by 5 bases, with 13 bases between them. The CDR3: CSVDRGLKTEAFF. Here the CDR3 DNA reads TGCAGCGTTGACAGGGGCCTTAAGACTGAAGCTTTCTTT.

There are a few counts of this clone. This rearrangement joins TRBV18 to TRBJ1-4, with TRBD1 as a possible D gene (6 bases). This CDR3 contains 14 residues. V was pared by 5 bases and J by 8 bases, with 15 bases between. The germline V gene encodes CDR1 KGHSH and CDR2 LQKENI. The CDR3 DNA sequence: TGTGCCAGCTCAACTGCGGGACAAAAGGAAAAACTGTTTTTT. Translating it yields CASSTAGQKEKLFF.

This clone was picked up a small number of times. The chain recombines TRBV5-4 with TRBJ1-2; 10 bases line up with TRBD1. The CDR3 is 15 amino acids. CDR1 SGHNT and CDR2 YYREEE come from the germline V gene (reference sequence). V shed 4 bases, J shed 7 bases, and the junction held 10 bases outside the gene matches. The DNA of the CDR3 is TGTGCCAGCAGCCCAGACAGGGGGCGCGCCGGTGGCTACACCTTC. As protein: CASSPDRGRAGGYTF.